Presented here are 16 T cell receptor beta chains from one specimen sequenced in a study of blood T cell repertoires in COVID-19. Profiling relied on immunoSEQ multiplex PCR, and the TCRdb table lists in-frame clones only, not all of them. The table has approximately 150,000 clones, 80% seen once. The sequencing input was peripheral blood. These receptors were taken from a man between 70 and 80 years old who had recovered from COVID-19.

This chain joins TRBV27 and TRBJ2-7, with D possibly matching TRBD1 (5 bases). The ends were cut back, 3 bases at V and 4 bases at J, with 13 bases in the middle. Germline V gene lookup returns CDR1 MNHEY and CDR2 SMNVEV (reference sequence). This CDR3 is 14 amino acids long. The CDR3 protein is CASSLGQGGYEQYF. Here the CDR3 DNA reads TGTGCCAGCAGTTTGGGGCAGGGTGGGTACGAGCAGTACTTC.

This chain links TRBV4-3 with TRBJ2-2, with 9 bases aligning to TRBD2. V lost 4 bases, J lost 6 bases, and 9 bases stayed unmatched. The CDR3 consists of 16 residues. The germline gives CDR1 LGHNA, CDR2 YSLEER. The CDR3 reads CASSRFAGGRSGELFF. The CDR3, as DNA: TGCGCCAGCAGCCGGTTTGCGGGAGGGAGGTCCGGGGAGCTGTTTTTT.

The rearrangement uses TRBV27 and TRBJ1-6; a possible D gene is TRBD1 (5 bases). Looked up from germline, CDR1 is MNHEY and CDR2 is SMNVEV (reference sequence). The V end was cut by 3 bases, the J end by 6 bases, with 9 bases between. This CDR3 is 14 amino acids long. Written as DNA, the CDR3 is TGTGCCAGCAGTTTTTCGGGGGGTAATTCACCCCTCCACTTT. This sequence encodes CASSFSGGNSPLHF.

This clone appeared many times. The CDR3 region has the DNA TGTGCCAGCAGTACAGTGGTCCGAGCTTTCTTT. This encodes CASSTVVRAFF. The rearrangement joins TRBV12-3 or TRBV12-4 to TRBJ1-1, with unresolved D. The CDR3 contains 11 residues. With 5 bases removed from V and 10 bases from J, the gap between germline ends came to 11 bases.

This chain joins TRBV11-2 and TRBJ2-5, with TRBD1 as a possible D gene (6 bases). V was trimmed by 4 bases and J by 3 bases, leaving 6 bases between them. The V gene's germline CDR1 is SGHAT and CDR2 FQNNGV. There are 12 residues in the CDR3. The CDR3 DNA sequence: TGTGCCAGCAGCTACAGGGAAGAGACCCAGTACTTC. It translates to CASSYREETQYF.

The chain is built from TRBV6-5 and TRBJ2-4, with 7 bases lining up with TRBD1. Germline V gene sequence: CDR1 MNHEY, CDR2 SVGAGI. V lost 7 bases and J lost 9; bases outside the gene matches: 12. There are 14 residues in the CDR3. The CDR3, as DNA: TGTGCCAGCACTCCCGGGACAGCTAAGGTCATTCAGTACTTC. Encoded protein: CASTPGTAKVIQYF.

The genes are TRBV21-1 and TRBJ1-1. TRBV21-1 is described as a pseudogene. The CDR3 is made up of 15 amino acids. The chain's CDR3 is CASSKVRGQATEAFF. The CDR3 region has the DNA TGTGCCAGCAGCAAAGTGCGGGGGCAGGCCACTGAAGCTTTCTTT.

The CDR3 sequence is CASSVGISGRAYNEQFF. As DNA, the CDR3 is TGTGCCAGCAGCGTAGGAATAAGCGGGCGCGCCTACAATGAGCAGTTCTTC. The chain couples TRBV9 to TRBJ2-1; perhaps TRBD2 as D (6 bases). The V gene lost 0 bases and the J gene lost 2 bases, with 15 bases spanning the gap. The CDR3 totals 17 residues. Germline V CDR1 and CDR2: SGDLS, YYNGEE.

The chain joins TRBV7-9 to TRBJ2-2; D possibly corresponds to TRBD1 (7 bases). Per the germline V gene, CDR1 is SEHNR and CDR2 is FQNEAQ (reference sequence). V gave up 5 bases and J gave up 5 bases, with 15 bases separating them. This CDR3 contains 15 residues. CDR3: CASSEGGAGTGELFF. CDR3 in DNA: TGTGCCAGCAGCGAAGGGGGCGCGGGGACCGGGGAGCTGTTTTTT.

V and J are TRBV21-1 and TRBJ2-1; the listed D gene, TRBD2, was not tested against the DNA. TRBV21-1 is given as a pseudogene. CDR3 length: 16 amino acids. The CDR3 DNA reads as TGTGCCAGCAGCAAACTCAAGCGGGAGGGCCGGGTAAAGCAGTTCTTC. This sequence encodes CASSKLKREGRVKQFF.

V usage is TRBV3-1 (or the pseudogene TRBV3-2) and J usage is TRBJ2-7, with TRBD2 matching over 9 bases. Looked up from germline, CDR1 is LGHDT and CDR2 is YNNKEL (reference sequence). J gave up 3 bases and V 1 base, and 4 bases lay outside the gene matches. The CDR3 is 15 amino acids. The DNA of the CDR3 is TGTGCCAGCAGCCAAGGACTAGCGGTCTACTACGAGCAGTACTTC. This encodes CASSQGLAVYYEQYF.

The chain links TRBV5-1 to TRBJ1-5; D is perhaps TRBD1 (6 bases). Germline loops: CDR1 SGHRS, CDR2 YFSETQ. This CDR3 is built from 14 residues. V lost 0 bases and J lost 5, with 9 bases in between. CDR3 sequence (DNA): TGCGCCAGCAGCTTGGGACAGGCCGATCAGCCCCAGCATTTT. Its protein product is CASSLGQADQPQHF.

The V gene is TRBV7-3, the J gene TRBJ2-1; D ambiguous. The CDR3 consists of 15 residues. Trimming shortened V by 6 bases and J by 0 bases, and 12 bases separated the two germline ends. The V gene's germline CDR1 is SGHTA and CDR2 FQGTGA. The CDR3 loop reads CASSSRGDSYNEQFF. DNA for the CDR3: TGTGCCAGCAGTTCCAGAGGAGACTCCTACAATGAGCAGTTCTTC.

This chain links TRBV19 with TRBJ1-6; D is uncertain. V gave up 7 bases and J gave up 4 bases, with 17 bases separating them. The CDR3 is 16 residues long. Germline V gene lookup returns CDR1 LNHDA and CDR2 SQIVND (reference sequence). The CDR3: CASTYNPQRYNSPLHF. CDR3 sequence (DNA): TGTGCCAGTACCTATAATCCCCAGCGTTATAATTCACCCCTCCACTTT.

J is TRBJ2-3 and V is TRBV27, with 10 bases identical to TRBD2. Per the germline V gene, CDR1 is MNHEY and CDR2 is SMNVEV (reference sequence). The CDR3 sequence is 13 residues long. V dropped 6 bases and J dropped 5; count of bases not matched to a gene: 2. The CDR3 is CASRASGRDTQYF. Here the CDR3 DNA reads TGTGCCAGCAGGGCTAGCGGGAGAGATACGCAGTATTTT.

This clone appeared a single time. This chain uses TRBV4-1 with TRBJ2-1; 8 bases are shared with TRBD2. The length of the CDR3 is 15 residues. Trimming took 3 bases from V and 5 from J; bases not matched to a gene: 6. Germline CDR1 reads MGHRA; CDR2 reads YSYEKL. The CDR3 nucleotides read TGCGCCAGCAGCCAGGCCCCGACTAGCGACAATGAGCAGTTCTTC. Amino acids: CASSQAPTSDNEQFF.